The source of this T cell receptor (beta chain) is a study of shared clonotypes between healthy human individuals (dated by TCRdb to about 2020). A note on the overall study: A couple of women and a few men aged 18 to 49 years were included in the cohort. Leukapheresis yielded between about 0.9 and 8.9 billion PBMCs per donor. To estimate repertoire size and how much clonotype sharing occurs between individuals, the study deeply sequenced the blood TCR repertoires of roughly 5 healthy adults. For each donor, CD4 naive and CD4 memory were each given three plates, CD8 naive was given two plates, and CD8 memory was given one plate. Different laboratories and diverse techniques were used to prepare libraries and sequence TCR repertoires, to increase sequencing depth and limit assay-specific biases.

Using the deep immunoSEQ assay, multiplex PCR amplified TCR CDR3 regions from genomic DNA. Extracted genomic DNA from each cell subset was spread evenly across all wells of several immunoSEQ 96-well plates, with each plate serving as a replicate. For sorted subsets, around 200 ng genomic DNA, equal to some 28,000 T cell genomes, was loaded into each replicate PCR. The purified libraries were quantified using a Qubit 3.0 fluorometer, sized with a Bioanalyzer 2100, and then quantified again using the KAPA Library Quantification kit. Every immunoSEQ 96-well plate was sequenced on a separate single-read 150-cycle Illumina NextSeq 550 flow cell. Regarding the original processing steps: Because the immunoSEQ output included only junctional sequences and no quality scores, the filtering could not be the same as the filtering used for full-length reads. Sequences were annotated with PyIR, a Python wrapper for IgBLAST v1.9, and V/J genes and CDR3 were assigned using IMGT germline references. Reads were filtered out if the reads had weak V/J assignments (E-value above 1e-6), no CDR3, stop codons, out-of-frame junctions, or ambiguous translated residues. A V3J clonotype was defined by an identical inferred V gene, J gene, and CDR3 amino acid sequence. To compute the percentage overlap between repertoires, the number of shared unique clonotypes was divided by the size of the smaller repertoire. Repertoire richness was assessed with RTK rarefaction, the Chao1 estimator, and Recon v2.1 estimates of unobserved clonotypes. Generation probabilities were computed with OLGA for all TCRbeta clonotypes obtained by the gDNA method from four donors. TCRdb retrieved this table from immuneACCESS and kept in-frame rearrangements only. Not all clones are present; in checked studies, unresolved V genes account for under half, and no reason is known for the remainder. V, J and clone size reflect that table, while D and trimming were determined from the DNA. This sample has about 1.1 million clones in its table, and 70% to 80% of those were observed once. The top ten clones comprise roughly 0.9% of the sample.

CDR3 length: 15 amino acids, cysteine to phenylalanine. The entry retains the CDR3 DNA only, 45 bases that are in frame from base 1. CDR1 and CDR2 are read off the germline V gene as MGHRA and YSYEKL. V and J are truncated by 3 bases and 7 bases respectively, leaving an intervening sequence of 16 bases. On the study overall, not on this receptor specifically: Sampling was restricted to blood, and TCR repertoires in tissues likely differ from the TCR repertoires found in blood. Compared with non-shared clonotypes, clonotypes shared by all four sorted-subset donors had higher generation probabilities. Sharing across a few donors was observed for about 5% of naive CD4, less than 4% of naive CD8, 2% to 2.5% of memory CD4, and roughly 0.43% of memory CD8 clonotypes. Pairwise subsampling indicated that sequencing depth was expected to affect the degree of clonotype sharing among donors. Rarefaction of sorted-subset datasets indicated incomplete sequencing despite the large sequencing depth. Naive subsets generally had larger estimated clonotype richness than memory subsets did. The genetic and exposure-history diversity represented was limited by the small number of donors.

Healthy HIV-negative adults with no recently reported acute infections or vaccinations were included as donors. Every donor was a Caucasian adult residing in Nashville, Tennessee, USA. Magnetic negative selection was used to enrich CD4+ T cells, after which naive cells were positively selected on CD45RA and the negative fraction became the memory subset. Blood was obtained by leukapheresis, after which PBMCs were separated by Ficoll-Histopaque density gradient centrifugation and cryopreserved in liquid nitrogen vapor phase. Purity and quantity of every magnetically sorted T cell population were checked by analytical flow cytometry. Each sorted fraction had its genomic DNA isolated and then quantified by UV absorbance on a Nanodrop 2000c. Turning to this clone: Its target antigen remains unknown. Within one base of it there is no much larger clone, and no base qualities were kept.

The sequence derives from a man aged 18 to 30 in good health. Some clones in this sample may be carry-over from other donors' samples. This chain joins TRBV4-1 to TRBJ2-4, with the D segment identity uncertain. The material sequenced was memory CD4+ T cells from PBMCs. Reading the label with the study, this specimen's cell subset or site is: CD45RA-negative fraction. The CDR3 amino acid sequence is: CASSQAGFPSNIQYF. In nucleotides, the sequence is TGCGCCAGCAGCCAGGCCGGCTTTCCCTCCAACATTCAGTACTTC.